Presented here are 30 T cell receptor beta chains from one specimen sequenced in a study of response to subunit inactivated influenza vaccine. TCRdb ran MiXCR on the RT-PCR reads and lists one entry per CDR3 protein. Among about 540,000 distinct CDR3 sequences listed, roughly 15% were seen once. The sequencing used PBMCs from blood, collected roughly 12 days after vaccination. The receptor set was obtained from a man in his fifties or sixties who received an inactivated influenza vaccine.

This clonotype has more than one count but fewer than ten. CDR3 DNA sequence: TGTGCCAGCAGCTTAGCCAGGACCAACTACGAGCAGTACTTC. Encoded protein: CASSLARTNYEQYF. The rearrangement uses TRBV7-2 and TRBJ2-7, with D hard to call. Trimming removed 0 bases at V and 3 bases at J, with 9 bases between. Germline-derived CDR1 and CDR2 are SGHTA and FQGNSA. This CDR3 spans 14 amino acids.

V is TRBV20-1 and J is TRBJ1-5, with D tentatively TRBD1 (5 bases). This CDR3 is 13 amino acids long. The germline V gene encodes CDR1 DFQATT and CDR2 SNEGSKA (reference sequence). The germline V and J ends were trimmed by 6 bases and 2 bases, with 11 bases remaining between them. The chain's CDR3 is CSAIGTGNQPQHF. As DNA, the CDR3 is TGCAGTGCAATCGGGACGGGCAATCAGCCCCAGCATTTT.

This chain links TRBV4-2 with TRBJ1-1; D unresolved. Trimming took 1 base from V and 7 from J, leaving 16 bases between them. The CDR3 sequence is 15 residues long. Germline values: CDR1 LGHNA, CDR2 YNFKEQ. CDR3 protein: CASSQVRSSGIEAFF. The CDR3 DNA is TGTGCCAGCAGCCAAGTCAGGAGCTCTGGGATTGAAGCTTTCTTT.

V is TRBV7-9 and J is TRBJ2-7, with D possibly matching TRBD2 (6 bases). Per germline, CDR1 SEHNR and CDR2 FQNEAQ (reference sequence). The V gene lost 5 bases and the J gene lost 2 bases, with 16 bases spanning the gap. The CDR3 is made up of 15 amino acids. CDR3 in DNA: TGTGCCAGCAGCCCCGGGACTCCCCGGCCCTACGAGCAGTACTTC. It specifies CASSPGTPRPYEQYF.

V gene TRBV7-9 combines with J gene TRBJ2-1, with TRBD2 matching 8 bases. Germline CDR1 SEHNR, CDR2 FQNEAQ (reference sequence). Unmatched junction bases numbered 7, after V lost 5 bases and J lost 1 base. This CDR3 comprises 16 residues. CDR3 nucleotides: TGTGCCAGCAGCGTTAGCGGGACTAAGTCCTACAATGAGCAGTTCTTC. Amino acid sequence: CASSVSGTKSYNEQFF.

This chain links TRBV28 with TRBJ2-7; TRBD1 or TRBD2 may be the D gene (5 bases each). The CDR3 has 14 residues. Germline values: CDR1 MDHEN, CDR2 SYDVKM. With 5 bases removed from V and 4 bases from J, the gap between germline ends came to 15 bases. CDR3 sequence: CASSAGEGLYEQYF. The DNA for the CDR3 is TGTGCCAGCAGTGCCGGCGAGGGGCTTTACGAGCAGTACTTC.

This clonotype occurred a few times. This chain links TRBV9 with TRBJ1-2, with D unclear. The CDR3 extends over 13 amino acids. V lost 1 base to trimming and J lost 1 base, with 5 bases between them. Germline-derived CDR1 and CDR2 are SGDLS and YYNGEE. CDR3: CASSVTDNYGYTF. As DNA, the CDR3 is TGTGCCAGCAGCGTAACTGATAACTATGGCTACACCTTC.

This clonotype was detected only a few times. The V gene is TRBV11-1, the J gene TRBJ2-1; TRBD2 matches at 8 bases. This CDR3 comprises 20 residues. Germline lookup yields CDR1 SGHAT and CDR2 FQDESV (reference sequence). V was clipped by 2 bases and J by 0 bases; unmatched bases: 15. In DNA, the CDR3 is TGTGCCAGCAGCTTAACCCCTAGAGGGGGAAGCGGGAGCTCCTACAATGAGCAGTTCTTC. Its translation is CASSLTPRGGSGSSYNEQFF.

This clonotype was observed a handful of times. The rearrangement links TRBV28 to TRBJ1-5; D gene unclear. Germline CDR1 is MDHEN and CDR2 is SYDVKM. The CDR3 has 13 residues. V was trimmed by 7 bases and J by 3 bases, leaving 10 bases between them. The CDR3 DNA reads TGTGCCAGCACCCTTCCGAACAATCAGCCCCAGCATTTT. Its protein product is CASTLPNNQPQHF. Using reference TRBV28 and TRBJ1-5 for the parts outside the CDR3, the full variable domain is DVKVTQSSRYLVKRTGEKVFLECVQDMDHENMFWYRQDPGLGLRLIYFSYDVKMKEKGDIPEGYSVSREKKERFSLILESASTNQTSMYLCASTLPNNQPQHFGDGTRLSIL.

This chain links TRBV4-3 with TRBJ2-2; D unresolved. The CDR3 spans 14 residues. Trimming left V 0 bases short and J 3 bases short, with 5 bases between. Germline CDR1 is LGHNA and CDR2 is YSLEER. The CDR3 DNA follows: TGCGCCAGCAGCCAAGAGCTGCACACCGGGGAGCTGTTTTTT. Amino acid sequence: CASSQELHTGELFF.

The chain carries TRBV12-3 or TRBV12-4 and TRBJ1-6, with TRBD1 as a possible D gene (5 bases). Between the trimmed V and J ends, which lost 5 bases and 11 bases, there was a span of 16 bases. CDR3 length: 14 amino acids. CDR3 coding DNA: TGTGCCAGCAGTCCCCGGCCCGAGGGGCCACCCCTCCACTTT. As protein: CASSPRPEGPPLHF.

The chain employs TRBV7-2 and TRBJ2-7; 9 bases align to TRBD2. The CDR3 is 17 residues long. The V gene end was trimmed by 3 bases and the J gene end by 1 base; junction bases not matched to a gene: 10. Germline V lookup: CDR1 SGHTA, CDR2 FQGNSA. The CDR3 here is CASSFVGVTSGSYEQYF. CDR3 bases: TGTGCCAGCAGCTTCGTCGGCGTGACTAGCGGATCCTACGAGCAGTACTTC.

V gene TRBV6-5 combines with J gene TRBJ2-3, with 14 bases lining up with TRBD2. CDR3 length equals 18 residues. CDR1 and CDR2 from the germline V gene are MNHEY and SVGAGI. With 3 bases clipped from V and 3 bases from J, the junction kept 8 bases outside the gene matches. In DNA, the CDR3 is TGTGCCAGCAGTTATTCCGGCCGGACTAGCGGGAGGACAGATACGCAGTATTTT. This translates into CASSYSGRTSGRTDTQYF.

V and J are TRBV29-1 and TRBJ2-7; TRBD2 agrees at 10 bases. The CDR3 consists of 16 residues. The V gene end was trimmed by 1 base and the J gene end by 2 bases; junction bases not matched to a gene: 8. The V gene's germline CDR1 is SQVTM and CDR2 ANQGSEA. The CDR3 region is CSVEVGLAGAPYEQYF. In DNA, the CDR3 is TGCAGCGTTGAAGTAGGGCTAGCGGGAGCACCCTACGAGCAGTACTTC.

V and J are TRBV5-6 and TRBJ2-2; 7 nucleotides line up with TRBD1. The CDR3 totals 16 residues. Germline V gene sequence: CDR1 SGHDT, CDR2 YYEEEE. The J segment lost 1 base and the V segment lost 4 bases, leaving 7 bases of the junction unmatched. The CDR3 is CASSTTGVGNTGELFF. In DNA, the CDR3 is TGTGCCAGCAGCACTACAGGGGTAGGGAACACCGGGGAGCTGTTTTTT. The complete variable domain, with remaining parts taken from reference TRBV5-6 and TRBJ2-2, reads DAGVTQSPTHLIKTRGQQVTLRCSPKSGHDTVSWYQQALGQGPQFIFQYYEEEERQRGNFPDRFSGHQFPNYSSELNVNALLLGDSALYLCASSTTGVGNTGELFFGEGSRLTVL.

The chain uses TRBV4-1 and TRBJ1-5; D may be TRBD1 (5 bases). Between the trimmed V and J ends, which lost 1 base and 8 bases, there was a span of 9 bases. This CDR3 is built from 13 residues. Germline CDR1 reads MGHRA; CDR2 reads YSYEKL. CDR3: CASSQVGEEPQHF. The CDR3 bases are TGCGCCAGCAGCCAAGTAGGGGAGGAGCCCCAGCATTTT.

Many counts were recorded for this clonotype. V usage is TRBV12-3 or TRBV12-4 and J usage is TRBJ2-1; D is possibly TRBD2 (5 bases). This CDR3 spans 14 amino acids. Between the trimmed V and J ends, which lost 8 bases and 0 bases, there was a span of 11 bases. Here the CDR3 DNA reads TGTGCCAGCGGGAGTTCCGACTCCTACAATGAGCAGTTCTTC. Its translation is CASGSSDSYNEQFF.

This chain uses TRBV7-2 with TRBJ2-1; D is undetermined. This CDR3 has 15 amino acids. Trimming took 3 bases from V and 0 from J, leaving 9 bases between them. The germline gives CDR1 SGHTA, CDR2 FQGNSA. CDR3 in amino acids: CASSFQPGSYNEQFF. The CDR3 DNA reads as TGTGCCAGCAGCTTTCAGCCGGGCTCCTACAATGAGCAGTTCTTC.

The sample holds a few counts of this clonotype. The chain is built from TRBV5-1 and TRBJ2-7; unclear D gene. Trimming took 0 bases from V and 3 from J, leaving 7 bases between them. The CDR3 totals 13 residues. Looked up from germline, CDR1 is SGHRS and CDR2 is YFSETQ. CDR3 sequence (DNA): TGCGCCAGCAGCTTGGAAGGGTACTACGAGCAGTACTTC. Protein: CASSLEGYYEQYF.

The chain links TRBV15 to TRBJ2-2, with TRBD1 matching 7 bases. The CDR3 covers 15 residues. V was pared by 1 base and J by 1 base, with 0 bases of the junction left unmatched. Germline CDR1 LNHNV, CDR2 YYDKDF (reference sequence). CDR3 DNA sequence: TGTGCCACCAGCAGAGGACAGGGGAACACCGGGGAGCTGTTTTTT. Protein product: CATSRGQGNTGELFF.

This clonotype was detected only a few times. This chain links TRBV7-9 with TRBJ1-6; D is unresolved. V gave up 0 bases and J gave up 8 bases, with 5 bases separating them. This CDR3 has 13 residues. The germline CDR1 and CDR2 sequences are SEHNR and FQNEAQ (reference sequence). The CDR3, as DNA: TGTGCCAGCAGCTTAGCCAGCGATTCACCCCTCCACTTT. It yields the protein CASSLASDSPLHF.

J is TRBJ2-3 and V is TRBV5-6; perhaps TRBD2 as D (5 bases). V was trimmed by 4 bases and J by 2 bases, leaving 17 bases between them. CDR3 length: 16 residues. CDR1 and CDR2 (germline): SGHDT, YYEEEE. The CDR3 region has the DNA TGTGCCAGCAGCCCGTGGTTAGCGCCCGACACAGATACGCAGTATTTT. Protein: CASSPWLAPDTDTQYF.

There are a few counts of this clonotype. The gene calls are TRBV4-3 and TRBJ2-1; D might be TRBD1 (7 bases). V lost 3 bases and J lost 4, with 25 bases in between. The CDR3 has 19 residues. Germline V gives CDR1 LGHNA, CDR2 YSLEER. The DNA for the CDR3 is TGCGCCAGCAGCCACAAGATTTGGCTGCGGGACAGCCTTTACAATGAGCAGTTCTTC. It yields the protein CASSHKIWLRDSLYNEQFF.

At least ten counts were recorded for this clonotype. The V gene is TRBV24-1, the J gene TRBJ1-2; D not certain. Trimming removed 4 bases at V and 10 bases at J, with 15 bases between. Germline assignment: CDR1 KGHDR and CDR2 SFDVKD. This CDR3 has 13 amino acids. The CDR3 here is CATSDNIRTDYTF. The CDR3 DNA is TGTGCCACCAGTGACAACATTCGCACGGACTACACCTTC.

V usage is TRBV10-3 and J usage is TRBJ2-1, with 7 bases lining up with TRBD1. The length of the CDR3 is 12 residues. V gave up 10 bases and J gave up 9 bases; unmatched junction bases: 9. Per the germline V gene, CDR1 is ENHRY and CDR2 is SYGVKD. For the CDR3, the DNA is TGTGCCACCTTCTTAGGGGGCGGTGAGCAGTTCTTC. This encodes CATFLGGGEQFF.

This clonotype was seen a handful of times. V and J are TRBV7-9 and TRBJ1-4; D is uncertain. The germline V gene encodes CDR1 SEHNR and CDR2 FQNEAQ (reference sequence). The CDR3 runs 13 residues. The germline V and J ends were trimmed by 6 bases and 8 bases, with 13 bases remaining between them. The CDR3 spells CASRPLPREKLFF. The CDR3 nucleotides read TGTGCCAGCAGGCCGCTGCCCCGAGAAAAACTGTTTTTT.

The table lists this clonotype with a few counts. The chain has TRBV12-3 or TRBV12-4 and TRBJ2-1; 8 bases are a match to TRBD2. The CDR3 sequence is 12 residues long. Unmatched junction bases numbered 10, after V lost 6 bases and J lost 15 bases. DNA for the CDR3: TGTGCCAGCAGCCTAAGGAGCGGGAGCGGGTTCTTC. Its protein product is CASSLRSGSGFF.

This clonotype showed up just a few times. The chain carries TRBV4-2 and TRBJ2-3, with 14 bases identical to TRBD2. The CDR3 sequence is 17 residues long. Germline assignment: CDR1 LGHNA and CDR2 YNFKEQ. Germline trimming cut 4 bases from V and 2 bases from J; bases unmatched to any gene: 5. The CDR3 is CASSPATSGRATDTQYF. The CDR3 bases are TGTGCCAGCAGCCCCGCGACTAGCGGGAGGGCCACAGATACGCAGTATTTT.

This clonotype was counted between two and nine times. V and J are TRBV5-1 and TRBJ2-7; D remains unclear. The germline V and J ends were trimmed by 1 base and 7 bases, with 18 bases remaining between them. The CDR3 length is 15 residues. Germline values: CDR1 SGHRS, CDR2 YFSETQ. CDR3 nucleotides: TGCGCCAGCAGCTTGAATGTGGTTGGATCGGGTGAGCAGTACTTC. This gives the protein CASSLNVVGSGEQYF.

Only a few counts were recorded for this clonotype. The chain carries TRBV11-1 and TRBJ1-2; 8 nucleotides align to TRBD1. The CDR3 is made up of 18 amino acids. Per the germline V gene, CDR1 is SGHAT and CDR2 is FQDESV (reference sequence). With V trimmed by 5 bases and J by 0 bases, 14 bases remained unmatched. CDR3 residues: CASSPFPRQGLPNYGYTF. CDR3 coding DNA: TGTGCCAGCAGCCCTTTTCCGCGACAGGGGCTGCCTAACTATGGCTACACCTTC.